This T cell receptor beta chain originates from a study of T cells in Graves' hyperthyroidism and ophthalmopathy. Points from the study as a whole: Ophthalmopathy stood apart from stable hyperthyroidism in a 13 V-J model. In blood, most of the thyroid clonotypes expanded above 0.001 were also present. In validation, the model predicted ophthalmopathy. These predictions came a median approximately 5.9 months before onset.

This CDR3 contains 14 residues. The junction had 4 bases not matched to a gene; V was cut back by 3 bases and J by 5 bases. CDR1 is PRHDT, CDR2 FYEKMQ, per germline (reference sequence). This clonotype was recorded a few times. Its antigen is currently unknown. Blood dates from first hyperthyroidism diagnosis, before any ophthalmopathy symptoms. Regions amplified from RNA transcripts were the TCR beta CDR3 regions. A set of HTBI primers served as the primers for a first-round RT-PCR of the TCR CDR3. TCRdb redid the calling of the multiplex PCR reads with MiXCR, one entry per CDR3 protein. The repertoire consists of 550,000 to 650,000 distinct CDR3 sequences, with approximately 14% occurring once and the leading ten covering roughly 5.5%.

Input material: blood. This TCR came from a woman in her 30s with Graves' hyperthyroidism that later progressed to Graves' ophthalmopathy. This chain joins TRBV13 and TRBJ2-5; TRBD1 matches at 9 bases. This CDR3 reads CASSFDRGGETQYF. The DNA of the CDR3 is TGTGCCAGCAGCTTCGACAGGGGGGGGGAGACCCAGTACTTC.